One sample yielded the 18 T cell receptor beta chains listed below, sequenced in a study of cytomegalovirus exposure and HLA in healthy donors. Primers included in the PCR were 60 Vbeta and 13 Jbeta primers. Produced via immunoSEQ multiplex PCR; TCRdb's table is partial and in-frame only. The sample includes about 98,000 clones, 60% to 80% of them seen just once. What was sequenced was PBMCs. The receptor set was obtained from a female donor in good health and CMV-seronegative.

This sequence joins TRBV7-9 and TRBJ2-7; TRBD2 matches at 12 bases. Germline assignment: CDR1 SEHNR and CDR2 FQNEAQ (reference sequence). The CDR3 spans 13 residues. Germline trimming cut 5 bases from V and 5 bases from J; bases unmatched to any gene: 1. The CDR3 bases are TGTGCCAGCAGCCGGACTAGCGGGAACGAGCAGTACTTC. Protein product: CASSRTSGNEQYF.

The chain employs TRBV7-9 and TRBJ1-1; D uncertain. The length of the CDR3 is 12 residues. Germline V gene lookup returns CDR1 SEHNR and CDR2 FQNEAQ (reference sequence). The germline V and J ends were trimmed by 3 bases and 2 bases, with 4 bases remaining between them. The CDR3 DNA reads TGTGCCAGCAGCTTTTTAAACACTGAAGCTTTCTTT. It yields the protein CASSFLNTEAFF.

This chain connects TRBV7-9 to TRBJ1-1; D perhaps matches TRBD1 (5 bases). V was clipped by 5 bases and J by 1 base, with 11 bases between them. The CDR3 has 14 residues. From germline, CDR1 is SEHNR and CDR2 FQNEAQ (reference sequence). This CDR3 reads CASSQGFENTEAFF. The CDR3 DNA is TGTGCCAGCAGCCAGGGATTTGAGAACACTGAAGCTTTCTTT.

The chain carries TRBV20-1 and TRBJ1-1, with D uncertain. Germline V gene lookup returns CDR1 DFQATT and CDR2 SNEGSKA (reference sequence). Trimming left V 6 bases short and J 1 base short, with 6 bases between. The CDR3 totals 11 residues. CDR3 sequence: CSALRNTEAFF. The CDR3 DNA reads TGCAGTGCCCTGAGGAACACTGAAGCTTTCTTT.

The gene calls are TRBV2 and TRBJ2-7; 8 bases agree with TRBD1. The CDR3 contains 13 residues. V lost 3 bases to trimming and J lost 4 bases; unmatched junction nucleotides: 2. Germline-derived CDR1 and CDR2 are SNHLY and FYNNEI. Here the CDR3 reads CASSDDRGYEQYF. The CDR3 DNA reads as TGTGCCAGCAGTGATGACAGGGGTTACGAGCAGTACTTC.

This clone has a single count. CDR3 protein: CASSGTTSGSYEQYF. CDR3 in DNA: TGTGCCAGCAGTGGGACGACTAGCGGCTCCTACGAGCAGTACTTC. The chain is built from TRBV2 and TRBJ2-7; 9 bases are a match to TRBD2. The length of the CDR3 is 15 residues. The ends lost 4 bases at V and 0 bases at J; junction bases unmatched: 4. Germline V CDR1 and CDR2: SNHLY, FYNNEI.

About this clone: A read error may produce the germline difference seen at one junction end. This chain links TRBV7-9 with TRBJ1-1, with D hard to call. The CDR3 consists of 13 residues. Per the germline V gene, CDR1 is SEHNR and CDR2 is FQNEAQ (reference sequence). The CDR3 is CSSSTRGNTEAFF. In nucleotides, the CDR3 is TGTTCCAGCAGTACTAGAGGGAACACTGAAGCTTTCTTT. Full variable domain (remainder filled in from reference TRBV7-9 and TRBJ1-1): DTGVSQNPRHKITKRGQNVTFRCDPISEHNRLYWYRQTLGQGPEFLTYFQNEAQLEKSRLLSDRFSAERPKGSFSTLEIQRTEQGDSAMYLCSSSTRGNTEAFFGQGTRLTVV.

This clone showed up just a few times. The chain combines TRBV27 with TRBJ2-7; 7 bases align to TRBD2. J lost 5 bases, V lost 6 bases, and 25 bases had no gene match. The CDR3 is 19 amino acids. CDR1 and CDR2 (germline): MNHEY, SMNVEV (reference sequence). CDR3 bases: TGTGCCAGCAGACCAGTCCTGGCGACTAGCCCGTGGGAGGTGGACGAGCAGTACTTC. Encoded protein: CASRPVLATSPWEVDEQYF.

The chain combines TRBV10-2 with TRBJ2-5; tentatively, D is TRBD1 (5 bases). Germline V gene data show CDR1 as WSHSY and CDR2 as SAAADI. V lost 5 bases and J lost 1, with 11 bases in between. The CDR3 contains 14 residues. CDR3 nucleotides: TGCGCCAGCAGTCAGGGCCGGACCCAAGAGACCCAGTACTTC. Amino acid sequence: CASSQGRTQETQYF.

The chain links TRBV5-6 to TRBJ2-1, with 11 bases fitting TRBD2. The J segment lost 7 bases and the V segment lost 4 bases, leaving 7 bases of the junction unmatched. Germline-derived CDR1 and CDR2 are SGHDT and YYEEEE. CDR3 length equals 15 residues. CDR3 DNA sequence: TGTGCCAGCAGCCCGGGACTAGCGGAACAGAATGAGCAGTTCTTC. Its protein product is CASSPGLAEQNEQFF.

The DNA of the CDR3 is TGTGCTAGTGGTTTGGGGCAGGGGGCGAGCGAGCAGTACTTC. The encoded protein is CASGLGQGASEQYF. V is TRBV12-5 and J is TRBJ2-7; 8 bases align to TRBD1. The CDR3 extends over 14 amino acids. Germline CDR1 reads LGHNT; CDR2 reads FRNRAP. V shed 1 base and J 6 bases; nucleotides not matched to a gene: 5.

The J gene is TRBJ1-1, the V gene TRBV19; TRBD1 is a possible D gene (6 bases). This CDR3 contains 13 residues. Germline CDR1 LNHDA, CDR2 SQIVND (reference sequence). Deletions cut 9 bases from V and 1 base from J, with 12 bases between. The CDR3 spells CASRQEPNTEAFF. In nucleotides, the CDR3 is TGTGCCAGCAGACAGGAGCCGAACACTGAAGCTTTCTTT.

This sequence joins TRBV11-2 and TRBJ2-2, with 9 bases aligning to TRBD1. V was clipped by 6 bases and J by 0 bases; unmatched bases: 2. CDR3 length equals 15 residues. Looked up from germline, CDR1 is SGHAT and CDR2 is FQNNGV. The CDR3 spells CASRRDRANTGELFF. DNA for the CDR3: TGTGCCAGCAGGAGGGACAGGGCGAACACCGGGGAGCTGTTTTTT.

The V call is TRBV29-1, the J call TRBJ1-1; D is uncertain. The CDR3 length is 11 residues. CDR1 is SQVTM, CDR2 ANQGSEA, per germline. With 6 bases removed from V and 1 base from J, the gap between germline ends came to 6 bases. CDR3 nucleotide sequence: TGCAGCGTGACTGAGAACACTGAAGCTTTCTTT. Amino acid sequence: CSVTENTEAFF.

The V gene is TRBV7-9, the J gene TRBJ2-5, with 7 bases aligning to TRBD1. The J call may be in error: the DNA end matches TRBJ2-7 better. This CDR3 is built from 13 residues. CDR1 is SEHNR and CDR2 is FQNEAQ in the germline V gene (reference sequence). The CDR3 nucleotides read TGTGCCAGCAGCCTGACAGGGATCTACGAGCAGTACTTC. This encodes CASSLTGIYEQYF.

This chain uses TRBV27 with TRBJ2-1; no definite D call. In germline, CDR1 is MNHEY, CDR2 SMNVEV (reference sequence). Trimming left V 3 bases short and J 5 bases short, with 14 bases between. This CDR3 has 15 residues. The CDR3 bases are TGTGCCAGCAGTTTGTACAGCAGTCGGAACAATGAGCAGTTCTTC. As protein: CASSLYSSRNNEQFF.

This rearrangement joins TRBV2 to TRBJ1-1; D is perhaps TRBD1 (5 bases). The CDR3 loop spans 13 amino acids. The V end lost 4 bases, the J end lost 5 bases, and 11 bases lay between the germline ends. Germline lookup yields CDR1 SNHLY and CDR2 FYNNEI. The CDR3 sequence: CASSALRGTEAFF. The CDR3 region has the DNA TGTGCCAGCAGTGCCCTAAGGGGTACTGAAGCTTTCTTT.

This chain joins TRBV30 and TRBJ1-1, with D possibly being TRBD1 (6 bases). This CDR3 is 14 amino acids long. Germline V gene data show CDR1 as GTSNPN and CDR2 as SVGIG (reference sequence). Deletions cut 4 bases from V and 3 bases from J, with 15 bases between. CDR3 nucleotides: TGTGCCTGGAACAGCGTCAGGGGTGACACTGAAGCTTTCTTT. Amino acid sequence: CAWNSVRGDTEAFF.